This T cell receptor (beta chain) comes out of a study of graft-versus-host responses after intestinal transplantation. Study-level results: Within the allografts of patients who had graft-donor T cell macrochimerism, graft-versus-host to host-versus-graft clonal ratios were high. Present in recipient marrow, GvH clones included some that appeared first in ileum or blood.

TCRdb's table, derived via immunoSEQ multiplex PCR, lists solely in-frame clones and lacks some. The sample consists of around 14,000 clones, roughly two fifths of them appearing once. The CDR3 runs to 17 residues. CDR1 and CDR2 from the germline V gene are SGHTA and FQGNSA. Investigators plated around 200,000 CFSE-labeled responder cells together with around 200,000 irradiated stimulator cells labeled with violet dye. A remark on this clone: The junction departs from the called germline gene at one end, perhaps through a read error.

This clonotype originated in a human patient who received an intestinal transplant. V gene TRBV7-2 combines with J gene TRBJ2-5; TRBD1 matches at 10 bases. The J call may be wrong; the DNA end is better matched by TRBJ2-7. Specimen: alloreactive CD8+ T cells from a mixed lymphocyte reaction culture, collected before intestinal transplant. Subset noted: CFSE-low proliferating T cells sorted from approximately six-day pre-transplant mixed lymphocyte reaction (GvH or HvG direction). In DNA form, the CDR3 reads TGCGCCAGCAGCCTGGACCGGGACAGGGGCCACTACTACGAGCAGTACTTC. Protein product: CASSLDRDRGHYYEQYF.